These 2 T cell receptor beta chains were all obtained from the same sample, sequenced in a study of OX40 agonist ivuxolimab in advanced cancers. Data came from immunoSEQ multiplex PCR; TCRdb stores just in-frame clones and leaves some out. The sample has 55,000 to 80,000 clones; 84% are singletons. Sequencing used CD4+ or CD8+ T cells sorted from blood, obtained in a trial of the OX40 agonist ivuxolimab. These receptors were obtained from an adult with an advanced solid tumor such as melanoma, head and neck, liver or kidney cancer.

The V call is TRBV6-5, the J call TRBJ2-7, with 7 bases fitting TRBD2. Per the germline V gene, CDR1 is MNHEY and CDR2 is SVGAGI. The CDR3 contains 13 residues. Trimming took 6 bases from V and 4 from J; bases not matched to a gene: 6. In nucleotides, the CDR3 is TGTGCCAGCAGCCGCGGGGGTCAGTACGAGCAGTACTTC. Its protein is CASSRGGQYEQYF.

The chain links TRBV9 to TRBJ1-5; unclear D gene. Germline values: CDR1 SGDLS, CDR2 YYNGEE. The CDR3 runs 15 residues. The V and J ends lost 3 bases and 4 bases respectively, with 14 bases between them. The CDR3 DNA reads as TGTGCCAGCAGCGAGGACGGGGAAAGAAATCAGCCCCAGCATTTT. Its protein product is CASSEDGERNQPQHF. Filled out from reference TRBV9 and TRBJ1-5, the complete variable domain reads DSGVTQTPKHLITATGQRVTLRCSPRSGDLSVYWYQQSLDQGLQFLIQYYNGEERAKGNILERFSAQQFPDLHSELNLSSLELGDSALYFCASSEDGERNQPQHFGDGTRLSIL.